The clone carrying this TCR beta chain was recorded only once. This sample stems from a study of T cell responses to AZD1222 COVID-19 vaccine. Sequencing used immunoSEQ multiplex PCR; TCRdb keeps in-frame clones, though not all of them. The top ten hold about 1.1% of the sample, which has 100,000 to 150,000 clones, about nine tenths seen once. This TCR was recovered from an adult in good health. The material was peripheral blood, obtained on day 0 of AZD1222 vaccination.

The CDR3 region is CASSRQGNKAFF. DNA of the CDR3: TGTGCCAGCAGTAGACAGGGGAATAAAGCTTTCTTT. The rearrangement uses TRBV6-5 and TRBJ1-1; 8 nucleotides align to TRBD1. Unmatched junction bases numbered 5, after V lost 5 bases and J lost 9 bases. This CDR3 comprises 12 residues. CDR1 is MNHEY, CDR2 SVGAGI, per germline.